Presented here are 20 T cell receptor beta chains from one specimen sequenced in a study of T cell responses to AZD1222 COVID-19 vaccine. Measured with immunoSEQ multiplex PCR; TCRdb has only the in-frame clones, and not every one. The sample lists some 120,000 clones, around nine tenths occurring once. The material was peripheral blood, obtained on day 0 of AZD1222 vaccination. All receptors derive from an adult in good health.

The chain combines TRBV6-5 with TRBJ1-1, with 8 bases that match TRBD1. The ends lost 5 bases at V and 0 bases at J; junction bases unmatched: 2. Germline CDR1 MNHEY, CDR2 SVGAGI. There are 14 residues in the CDR3. CDR3 region: CASSRDRMNTEAFF. The CDR3 region has the DNA TGTGCCAGCAGTAGGGACAGGATGAACACTGAAGCTTTCTTT.

The chain recombines TRBV5-1 with TRBJ1-2, with D unresolved. The CDR3 is 15 amino acids. Germline lookup yields CDR1 SGHRS and CDR2 YFSETQ. Between the trimmed V and J ends, which lost 0 bases and 4 bases, there was a span of 13 bases. The DNA of the CDR3 is TGCGCCAGCAGCTTGGCTACATCCGGCAGCTATGGCTACACCTTC. It codes for CASSLATSGSYGYTF.

The CDR3 sequence is CASSSQEHGYTF. The CDR3 DNA is TGTGCCAGTAGTTCACAGGAGCATGGCTACACCTTC. V is TRBV19 and J is TRBJ1-2, with a possible D match to TRBD1 (5 bases). Trimming took off 5 bases at V and 6 bases at J, with 10 bases between the two ends. Germline V CDR1 and CDR2: LNHDA, SQIVND (reference sequence). This CDR3 contains 12 residues.

The chain is built from TRBV19 and TRBJ1-5, with D tentatively TRBD1 (5 bases). The CDR3 sequence is 15 residues long. V was pared by 5 bases and J by 3 bases, with 14 bases between. Germline V gene data show CDR1 as LNHDA and CDR2 as SQIVND (reference sequence). CDR3 region: CASSPGTANNQPQHF. In DNA, the CDR3 is TGTGCCAGTAGTCCCGGGACGGCTAACAATCAGCCCCAGCATTTT.

Within the sample, this clone is medium-sized (0.01 to 0.1%). The V and J genes are TRBV3-1 (or the pseudogene TRBV3-2) and TRBJ2-5, with TRBD2 identical over 9 bases. V trimming: 6 bases; J trimming: 2 bases; junction bases outside the gene matches: 7. Germline CDR1 LGHDT, CDR2 YNNKEL (reference sequence). The CDR3 contains 15 residues. The CDR3 is CASSLSGGEQETQYF. The CDR3 region has the DNA TGTGCCAGCAGTCTTAGCGGGGGCGAACAAGAGACCCAGTACTTC.

To note about this clone: The sample holds other DNA sequences that translate to the same CDR3. The chain uses TRBV5-1 and TRBJ1-1, with D uncertain. The CDR3 is made up of 13 amino acids. V was cut by 4 bases and J by 0 bases, with 7 bases left in between. In germline, CDR1 is SGHRS, CDR2 YFSETQ. CDR3: CASSPGLNTEAFF. DNA for the CDR3: TGCGCCAGCAGCCCAGGACTGAACACTGAAGCTTTCTTT.

The genes are TRBV7-6 and TRBJ1-5; 9 bases fit TRBD1. There are 15 residues in the CDR3. Germline CDR1 SGHVS, CDR2 FNYEAQ. Losses at the gene ends were 5 bases for V and 4 bases for J; bases not matched to a gene: 6. The CDR3 region is CASSPGQGFNQPQHF. DNA of the CDR3: TGTGCCAGCAGCCCGGGACAGGGATTTAATCAGCCCCAGCATTTT.

The rearrangement joins TRBV2 to TRBJ2-3, with 9 bases aligning to TRBD2. This CDR3 spans 18 amino acids. The ends lost 5 bases at V and 6 bases at J; junction bases unmatched: 18. From germline, CDR1 is SNHLY and CDR2 FYNNEI. In DNA form, the CDR3 reads TGTGCCAGCAGTAAAACCCCGACTAGCGGAGCCCTGTGGGATACGCAGTATTTT. Amino acids: CASSKTPTSGALWDTQYF.

V and J are TRBV6-5 and TRBJ1-2, with D unresolved. V lost 5 bases to trimming and J lost 4 bases, with 11 bases between them. The CDR3 is made up of 13 amino acids. CDR1 and CDR2 from the germline V gene are MNHEY and SVGAGI. The CDR3 sequence is CASSQERTYGYTF. DNA of the CDR3: TGTGCCAGCAGTCAGGAGAGGACCTATGGCTACACCTTC.

The chain employs TRBV13 and TRBJ1-2, with 9 bases matching TRBD1. This CDR3 contains 15 residues. Germline lookup yields CDR1 PRHDT and CDR2 FYEKMQ (reference sequence). V shed 4 bases and J 8 bases; nucleotides not matched to a gene: 11. In DNA, the CDR3 is TGTGCCAGCAGCTCCCTGGGACAGGGAGAGTACGGCTACACCTTC. It encodes CASSSLGQGEYGYTF.

The chain is built from TRBV20-1 and TRBJ1-5; 7 positions agree with TRBD1. In germline, CDR1 is DFQATT, CDR2 SNEGSKA (reference sequence). The trim removed 3 bases at V and 2 bases at J, leaving 7 bases unmatched. The CDR3 runs to 15 residues. DNA for the CDR3: TGCAGTGCTAGTCCAGGAGGGGGCCGCAATCAGCCCCAGCATTTT. Protein: CSASPGGGRNQPQHF.

The chain employs TRBV2 and TRBJ1-2; TRBD1 matches 7 bases. Trimming cost V 6 bases and J 4 bases; bases outside gene matches: 5. Germline-derived CDR1 and CDR2 are SNHLY and FYNNEI. The length of the CDR3 is 13 residues. CDR3 nucleotides: TGTGCCAGCAGGGAATCAGGGGGCTATGGCTACACCTTC. Its protein is CASRESGGYGYTF.

V usage is TRBV25-1 and J usage is TRBJ1-2; 9 bases map to TRBD1. There are 16 residues in the CDR3. CDR1 and CDR2 (germline): MGHDK, SYGVNS. The V gene end was trimmed by 8 bases and the J gene end by 6 bases; junction bases not matched to a gene: 16. The CDR3 loop is CASSEWRTGEGNGYTF. The CDR3, as DNA: TGTGCCAGCTCTGAATGGAGGACAGGGGAGGGGAATGGCTACACCTTC.

The chain combines TRBV28 with TRBJ1-5; D gene unclear. This CDR3 contains 14 residues. Looked up from germline, CDR1 is MDHEN and CDR2 is SYDVKM. Trimming shortened V by 3 bases and J by 0 bases, and 6 bases separated the two germline ends. The CDR3 DNA sequence: TGTGCCAGCAGTTTCCAGATTAGCAATCAGCCCCAGCATTTT. It codes for CASSFQISNQPQHF.

The V gene is TRBV6-5, the J gene TRBJ1-1; D call uncertain. This CDR3 region has 14 residues. Germline V gene lookup returns CDR1 MNHEY and CDR2 SVGAGI. Trimming stripped 5 bases from V and 5 bases from J, with 15 bases between. This chain's CDR3 is CASSHDTSTTEAFF. In DNA form, the CDR3 reads TGTGCCAGCAGTCACGACACGAGCACTACTGAAGCTTTCTTT.

This chain connects TRBV27 to TRBJ2-7, with TRBD2 matching over 8 bases. From germline, CDR1 is MNHEY and CDR2 SMNVEV (reference sequence). The CDR3 consists of 14 residues. Trimming removed 5 bases from V and 3 bases from J; junction bases left unmatched: 6. CDR3 sequence reads: CASSAVAGGYEQYF. The CDR3 DNA sequence: TGTGCCAGCAGTGCAGTGGCGGGGGGCTACGAGCAGTACTTC.

The chain couples TRBV6-6 to TRBJ2-5, with a possible D match to TRBD1 (6 bases). Per the germline V gene, CDR1 is MNHNY and CDR2 is SVGAGI (reference sequence). The CDR3 runs 15 residues. V shed 0 bases and J shed 4 bases, with 12 bases lying between them. The DNA of the CDR3 is TGTGCCAGCAGTTACTCTCCGCAGGGGAGAGAGACCCAGTACTTC. Amino acids: CASSYSPQGRETQYF.

A few counts support this clone. The chain joins TRBV5-4 to TRBJ1-1; weak D call: TRBD1 (6 bases). This CDR3 is built from 14 residues. Germline V gene lookup returns CDR1 SGHNT and CDR2 YYREEE (reference sequence). V was clipped by 4 bases and J by 0 bases, with 10 bases between them. CDR3 sequence (DNA): TGTGCCAGCAGCGCACGACAGGTGAACACTGAAGCTTTCTTT. The encoded protein is CASSARQVNTEAFF.

The chain is built from TRBV7-8 and TRBJ2-7; perhaps TRBD2 as D (5 bases). V shed 9 bases and J shed 7 bases, with 22 bases lying between them. The CDR3 runs 14 residues. Germline CDR1 SGHVS, CDR2 FQNEAQ. The CDR3 reads CASSLREGVGEQYF. The CDR3 DNA reads TGTGCCAGTTCCCTGCGAGAGGGAGTGGGAGAGCAGTACTTC. The full variable domain, its missing parts supplied by reference TRBV7-8 and TRBJ2-7, is GAGVSQSPRYKVAKRGQDVALRCDPISGHVSLFWYQQALGQGPEFLTYFQNEAQLDKSGLPSDRFFAERPEGSVSTLKIQRTQQEDSAVYLCASSLREGVGEQYFGPGTRLTVT.

This chain links TRBV27 with TRBJ2-7; D remains ambiguous. V was clipped by 3 bases and J by 2 bases, with 11 bases between them. From germline, CDR1 is MNHEY and CDR2 SMNVEV (reference sequence). This CDR3 spans 14 amino acids. CDR3 nucleotides: TGTGCCAGCAGTTTTACCGGACGGACCTACGAGCAGTACTTC. It encodes CASSFTGRTYEQYF.